This record looks at one T cell receptor beta chain sequence and its context. Germline V gene data show CDR1 as SGHTA and CDR2 as FQGNSA. The length of the CDR3 is 15 residues. V was trimmed by 6 bases and J by 0 bases, leaving 15 bases between them. This sample is part of a study of blood T cell repertoires in COVID-19. Study-level information: Whether acute or convalescent, the COVID-19 samples came from the United States, Italy and Spain. The cDNA or gDNA used as material had been derived from T cells, B-cell-depleted T cells, or PBMCs.

Original analysis: Estimation of nucleated cell counts was performed using reference gene primer amplification. Sequencing used immunoSEQ multiplex PCR; TCRdb keeps in-frame clones, though not all of them. V, J and clone size reflect that table, while D and trimming were determined from the DNA. This table holds around 270,000 clones, approximately 85% found once. During active infection, Seattle patients enrolled and were then monitored through disease. The sample consisted of peripheral blood. The sequence came from a human donor with COVID-19, enrolled during active disease. The donor label of this sample is uncertain. This rearrangement joins TRBV7-2 to TRBJ2-7; TRBD2 might be the D (5 bases). The CDR3 loop is CASRIGLVSSYEQYF. Written as DNA, the CDR3 is TGTGCCAGCAGGATAGGACTCGTCAGCTCCTACGAGCAGTACTTC.